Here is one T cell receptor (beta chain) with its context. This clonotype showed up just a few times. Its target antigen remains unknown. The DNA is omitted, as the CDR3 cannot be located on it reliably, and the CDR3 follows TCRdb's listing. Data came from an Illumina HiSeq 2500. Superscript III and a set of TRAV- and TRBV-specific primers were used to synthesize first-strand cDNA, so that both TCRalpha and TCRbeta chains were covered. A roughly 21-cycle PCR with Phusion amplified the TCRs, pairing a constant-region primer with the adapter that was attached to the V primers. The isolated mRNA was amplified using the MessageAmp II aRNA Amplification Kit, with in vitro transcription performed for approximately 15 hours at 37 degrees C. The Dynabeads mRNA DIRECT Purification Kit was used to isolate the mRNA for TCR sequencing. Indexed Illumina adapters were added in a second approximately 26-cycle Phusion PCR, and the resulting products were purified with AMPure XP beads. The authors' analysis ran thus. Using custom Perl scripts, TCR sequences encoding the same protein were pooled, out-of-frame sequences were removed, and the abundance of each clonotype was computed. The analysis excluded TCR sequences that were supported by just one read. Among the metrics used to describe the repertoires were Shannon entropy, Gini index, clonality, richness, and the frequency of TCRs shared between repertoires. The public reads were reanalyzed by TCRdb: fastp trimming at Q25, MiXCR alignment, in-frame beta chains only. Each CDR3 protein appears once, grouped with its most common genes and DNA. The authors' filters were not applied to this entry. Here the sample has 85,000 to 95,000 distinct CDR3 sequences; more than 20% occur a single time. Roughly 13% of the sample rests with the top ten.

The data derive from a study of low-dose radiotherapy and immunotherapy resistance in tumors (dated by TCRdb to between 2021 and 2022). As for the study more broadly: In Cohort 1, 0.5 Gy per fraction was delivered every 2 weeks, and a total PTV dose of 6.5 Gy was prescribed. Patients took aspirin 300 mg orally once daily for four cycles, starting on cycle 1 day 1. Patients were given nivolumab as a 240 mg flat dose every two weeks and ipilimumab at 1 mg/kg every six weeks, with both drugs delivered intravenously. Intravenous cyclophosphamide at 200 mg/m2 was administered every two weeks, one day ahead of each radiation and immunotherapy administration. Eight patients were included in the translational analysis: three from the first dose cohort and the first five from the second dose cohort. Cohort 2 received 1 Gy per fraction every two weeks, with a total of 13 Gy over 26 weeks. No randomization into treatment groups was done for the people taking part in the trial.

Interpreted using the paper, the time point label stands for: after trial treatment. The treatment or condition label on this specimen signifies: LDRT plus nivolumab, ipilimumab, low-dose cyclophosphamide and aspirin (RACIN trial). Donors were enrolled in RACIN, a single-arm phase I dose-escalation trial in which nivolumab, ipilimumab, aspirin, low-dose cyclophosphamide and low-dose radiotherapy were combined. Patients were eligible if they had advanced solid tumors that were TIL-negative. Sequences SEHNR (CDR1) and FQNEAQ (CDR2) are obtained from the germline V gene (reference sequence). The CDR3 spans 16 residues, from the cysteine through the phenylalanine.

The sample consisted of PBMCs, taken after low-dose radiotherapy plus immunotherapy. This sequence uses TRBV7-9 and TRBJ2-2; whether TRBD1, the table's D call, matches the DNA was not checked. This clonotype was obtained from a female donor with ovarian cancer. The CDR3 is CASGEPGQGPPGSCFF.